These 27 T cell receptor beta chains were all obtained from the same sample, sequenced in a study of T cells in Graves' hyperthyroidism and ophthalmopathy. Researchers took RNA transcripts and amplified the TCR beta CDR3 regions from them. HTBI primers drove first-round RT-PCR of the TCR CDR3. MiXCR, applied by TCRdb to the multiplex PCR reads, yields one record per CDR3 protein. The data hold roughly 720,000 distinct CDR3 sequences, with roughly 17% observed a single time. Sequencing was performed on blood. The receptors originated from a man aged 45-60 years with Graves' hyperthyroidism.

This clonotype was counted only a few times. The V and J genes are TRBV7-2 and TRBJ1-2; D possibly corresponds to TRBD1 (5 bases). Trimming cost V 1 base and J 8 bases, with 14 bases left between them. The CDR3 runs to 14 residues. Germline CDR1 reads SGHTA; CDR2 reads FQGNSA. This chain's CDR3 is CASSLGGGERGYTF. CDR3 bases: TGTGCCAGCAGCTTAGGGGGGGGTGAGAGAGGCTACACCTTC.

This clonotype showed up many times. The chain is built from TRBV20-1 and TRBJ2-2; D ambiguous. Germline V gives CDR1 DFQATT, CDR2 SNEGSKA (reference sequence). CDR3 length: 13 residues. The V end lost 3 bases, the J end lost 2 bases, and 7 bases lay between the germline ends. Here the CDR3 DNA reads TGCAGTGCTAGCGGGCCCAACACCGGGGAGCTGTTTTTT. Translated, it gives CSASGPNTGELFF.

The rearrangement uses TRBV15 and TRBJ2-1; D might be TRBD1 or TRBD2, each matching 5 bases. The V end lost 6 bases, the J end lost 3 bases, and 12 bases lay between the germline ends. CDR3 length: 14 amino acids. Germline lookup yields CDR1 LNHNV and CDR2 YYDKDF (reference sequence). The CDR3 here is CATSRGRGYNEQFF. CDR3 DNA sequence: TGTGCCACCAGTCGGGGCCGGGGCTACAATGAGCAGTTCTTC.

The sample holds a few counts of this clonotype. The chain carries TRBV20-1 and TRBJ2-7, with 14 bases fitting TRBD2. Losses at the gene ends were 0 bases for V and 6 bases for J; bases not matched to a gene: 10. CDR3 length: 17 amino acids. Germline CDR1 is DFQATT and CDR2 is SNEGSKA (reference sequence). The CDR3 spells CSARDLGLAGGGVEQYF. The CDR3 DNA follows: TGCAGTGCTAGAGATCTAGGACTAGCGGGAGGTGGGGTCGAGCAGTACTTC.

This clonotype was seen more than once but under ten times. The gene calls are TRBV20-1 and TRBJ2-1; D uncertain. The CDR3 loop spans 13 amino acids. V was trimmed by 3 bases and J by 1 base, leaving 7 bases between them. Per the germline V gene, CDR1 is DFQATT and CDR2 is SNEGSKA (reference sequence). The CDR3 protein is CSASFDSYNEQFF. The CDR3 nucleotides are TGCAGTGCTAGTTTTGATTCCTACAATGAGCAGTTCTTC.

This clonotype showed up many times. The chain uses TRBV7-2 and TRBJ2-3, with D tentatively TRBD1 (6 bases). V lost 5 bases and J lost 4, with 16 bases in between. The length of the CDR3 is 15 residues. CDR1 and CDR2 (germline): SGHTA, FQGNSA. CDR3 residues: CASSQGTPHSDTQYF. In DNA, the CDR3 is TGTGCCAGCAGCCAGGGGACCCCCCATTCAGATACGCAGTATTTT. Complete variable domain (other parts from reference TRBV7-2 and TRBJ2-3): GAGVSQSPSNKVTEKGKDVELRCDPISGHTALYWYRQSLGQGLEFLIYFQGNSAPDKSGLPSDRFSAERTGGSVSTLTIQRTQQEDSAVYLCASSQGTPHSDTQYFGPGTRLTVL.

This clonotype has a count of ten or more. The rearrangement uses TRBV7-8 and TRBJ2-1; 7 bases are shared with TRBD2. The CDR3 loop spans 15 amino acids. Germline V gives CDR1 SGHVS, CDR2 FQNEAQ. V shed 1 base, J shed 5 bases, and the junction held 5 bases outside the gene matches. The CDR3 DNA follows: TGTGCCAGCAGCTTAGGCGGGAGCCCCCACAATGAGCAGTTCTTC. Translation: CASSLGGSPHNEQFF.

The rearrangement uses TRBV7-2 and TRBJ1-1; D remains unclear. V lost 2 bases and J 1 base, leaving 11 bases between the germline ends. Per germline, CDR1 SGHTA and CDR2 FQGNSA. The CDR3 is 15 amino acids. The CDR3, as DNA: TGTGCCAGCAGCTTATTGGAGGAGTCGAACACTGAAGCTTTCTTT. Amino acids: CASSLLEESNTEAFF.

This clonotype appeared many times. The chain carries TRBV7-9 and TRBJ2-2, with 7 bases matching TRBD2. Germline-derived CDR1 and CDR2 are SEHNR and FQNEAQ (reference sequence). J was trimmed by 6 bases and V by 5 bases; bases with no gene match: 9. The CDR3 is made up of 15 amino acids. This chain's CDR3 is CASSKTRLAPGELFF. The CDR3 nucleotides are TGTGCCAGCAGCAAAACAAGACTAGCCCCCGGGGAGCTGTTTTTT.

CDR3 protein: CASSLDRASGTDTQYF. The CDR3 DNA follows: TGTGCCAGCAGCTTAGATCGGGCTAGCGGGACAGATACGCAGTATTTT. The V gene is TRBV11-2, the J gene TRBJ2-3, with 8 positions matching TRBD2. The germline V gene has CDR1 SGHAT and CDR2 FQNNGV. The ends lost 0 bases at V and 3 bases at J; junction bases unmatched: 5. The length of the CDR3 is 16 residues. Using reference TRBV11-2 and TRBJ2-3 for the parts outside the CDR3, the full variable domain is EAGVAQSPRYKIIEKRQSVAFWCNPISGHATLYWYQQILGQGPKLLIQFQNNGVVDDSQLPKDRFSAERLKGVDSTLKIQPAKLEDSAVYLCASSLDRASGTDTQYFGPGTRLTVL.

This clonotype was found many times. This chain uses TRBV4-1 with TRBJ2-5, with D perhaps matching TRBD2 (6 bases). Trimming took off 4 bases at V and 2 bases at J, with 11 bases between the two ends. Germline CDR1 and CDR2: MGHRA and YSYEKL. CDR3 length: 14 amino acids. CDR3 coding DNA: TGCGCCAGCAGCCGGGGGACTTCGCAAGAGACCCAGTACTTC. This translates into CASSRGTSQETQYF.

This clonotype was detected only a few times. V and J are TRBV27 and TRBJ2-2; D is perhaps TRBD1 (5 bases). The V gene lost 4 bases and the J gene lost 2 bases, with 14 bases spanning the gap. CDR3 length: 16 residues. The germline V gene has CDR1 MNHEY and CDR2 SMNVEV (reference sequence). The CDR3 DNA sequence: TGTGCCAGCAGTTACTACCCAGGGTTCAACACCGGGGAGCTGTTTTTT. It translates to CASSYYPGFNTGELFF.

J is TRBJ1-2 and V is TRBV24-1, with TRBD1 matching 7 bases. The J segment lost 2 bases and the V segment lost 5 bases, leaving 7 bases of the junction unmatched. The CDR3 totals 15 residues. Germline assignment: CDR1 KGHDR and CDR2 SFDVKD. CDR3 loop: CATSVRGTENYGYTF. CDR3 nucleotide sequence: TGTGCCACCAGTGTCCGAGGGACAGAGAACTATGGCTACACCTTC.

This clonotype showed up many times. The chain joins TRBV12-3 or TRBV12-4 to TRBJ2-3, with D maybe TRBD1 (5 bases). CDR3 length: 14 amino acids. Trimming cost V 3 bases and J 4 bases, with 11 bases left between them. The CDR3 DNA follows: TGTGCCAGCAGTTTTTTAGGGGAAGCAGATACGCAGTATTTT. Translating it yields CASSFLGEADTQYF.

This clonotype was recorded many times. The J gene is TRBJ1-2, the V gene TRBV19; the D gene is possibly TRBD1 (6 bases). CDR1 and CDR2 from the germline V gene are LNHDA and SQIVND (reference sequence). Trimming shortened V by 3 bases and J by 1 base, and 12 bases separated the two germline ends. This CDR3 has 15 amino acids. CDR3 in amino acids: CASSISGAINYGYTF. The CDR3 coding sequence is TGTGCCAGTAGTATCTCAGGGGCGATTAACTATGGCTACACCTTC.

This clonotype came up many times. The rearrangement uses TRBV6-1 and TRBJ2-3; TRBD1 or TRBD2 may be the D gene (5 bases each). The CDR3 consists of 14 residues. Trimming stripped 8 bases from V and 1 base from J, with 13 bases between. From germline, CDR1 is MNHNS and CDR2 SASEGT. CDR3 sequence reads: CASRRGVGTDTQYF. Written as DNA, the CDR3 is TGTGCCAGCCGGAGAGGGGTTGGCACAGATACGCAGTATTTT.

There are many counts of this clonotype. This sequence joins TRBV11-2 and TRBJ2-1; no clear D gene. The germline V and J ends were trimmed by 5 bases and 7 bases, with 18 bases remaining between them. CDR1 SGHAT and CDR2 FQNNGV come from the germline V gene. The CDR3 length is 15 residues. CDR3 bases: TGTGCCAGCAGCACAGAACCCCGTGGCCCGAATGAGCAGTTCTTC. Translation gives CASSTEPRGPNEQFF.

In regard to this clonotype: This may stem from a read error, because a much larger clone lies one nucleotide away. The rearrangement links TRBV20-1 to TRBJ2-3; D perhaps matches TRBD2 (6 bases). CDR3 length: 17 residues. Germline CDR1 and CDR2: DFQATT and SNEGSKA (reference sequence). The CDR3 sequence: CSARTLFGSGLTDTQCF. The CDR3 nucleotides are TGCAGTGCTAGGACCCTCTTCGGGAGCGGACTTACAGATACGCAGTGTTTT.

This clonotype has ten or more counts. This chain connects TRBV7-8 to TRBJ2-7; maybe TRBD2 (7 bases). Trimming pared 5 bases from V and 2 bases from J, leaving 16 bases between. This CDR3 is built from 15 residues. Germline CDR1 reads SGHVS; CDR2 reads FQNEAQ. CDR3 nucleotides: TGTGCCAGCAGCGCGTTCGTCGGGGGGCCCTACGAGCAGTACTTC. Translated: CASSAFVGGPYEQYF.

This clonotype showed up many times. The chain recombines TRBV2 with TRBJ2-7; TRBD1 or TRBD2 may be the D gene (6 bases each). Germline CDR1 SNHLY, CDR2 FYNNEI. The CDR3 has 17 amino acids. Trimming pared 7 bases from V and 1 base from J, leaving 23 bases between. The CDR3 loop is CASTILRGRSLSYEQYF. Here the CDR3 DNA reads TGTGCCAGCACGATCTTACGGGGGCGGAGTCTTTCCTACGAGCAGTACTTC.

The V call is TRBV7-2, the J call TRBJ2-3; D is unresolved. Trimming took off 4 bases at V and 8 bases at J, with 10 bases between the two ends. This CDR3 comprises 12 residues. CDR1 and CDR2 (germline): SGHTA, FQGNSA. This chain's CDR3 is CASSSTPVTQYF. In nucleotides, the CDR3 is TGTGCCAGCAGCTCGACTCCGGTTACGCAGTATTTT. The full variable domain, in which reference TRBV7-2 and TRBJ2-3 provide the parts outside the CDR3, is GAGVSQSPSNKVTEKGKDVELRCDPISGHTALYWYRQSLGQGLEFLIYFQGNSAPDKSGLPSDRFSAERTGGSVSTLTIQRTQQEDSAVYLCASSSTPVTQYFGPGTRLTVL.

This clonotype was recorded many times. The chain uses TRBV6-2 or TRBV6-3 and TRBJ2-5; the D is unclear. The CDR3 contains 14 residues. CDR1 and CDR2 (germline): MNHEY, SVGEGT. Trimming stripped 5 bases from V and 0 bases from J, with 10 bases between. CDR3 in DNA: TGTGCCAGCAGTCTTACGTCCCACCAAGAGACCCAGTACTTC. This sequence encodes CASSLTSHQETQYF.

Regarding this clonotype: The junction does not match germline at one end; this may be a read error. Written as DNA, the CDR3 is TGTGCCTGGAGTGTAGGGGGGAGAAACAATGAGCAGTGCTTC. Protein sequence: CAWSVGGRNNEQCF. The genes are TRBV30 and TRBJ2-1; D tentatively fits TRBD1 or TRBD2 (6 bases each). Looked up from germline, CDR1 is GTSNPN and CDR2 is SVGIG (reference sequence). The CDR3 covers 14 residues.

This clonotype was seen many times. J is TRBJ2-7 and V is TRBV7-9, with a possible D match to TRBD2 (6 bases). Germline-derived CDR1 and CDR2 are SEHNR and FQNEAQ (reference sequence). The CDR3 has 14 residues. The V end was cut by 1 base, the J end by 6 bases, with 13 bases between. The CDR3 sequence is CASSLVIGGAEQYF. The DNA for the CDR3 is TGTGCCAGCAGCTTAGTTATTGGCGGGGCCGAGCAGTACTTC.

The chain employs TRBV10-2 and TRBJ2-5, with a weak D call TRBD1 (5 bases). V lost 2 bases, J lost 4 bases, and 8 bases lay in between. Looked up from germline, CDR1 is WSHSY and CDR2 is SAAADI. This CDR3 is 13 amino acids long. CDR3 amino acids: CASSEERGETQYF. The CDR3 DNA reads as TGCGCCAGCAGTGAGGAAAGGGGAGAGACCCAGTACTTC.

This sequence joins TRBV28 and TRBJ2-1, with D maybe TRBD1 (6 bases). The V end lost 0 bases, the J end lost 15 bases, and 12 bases lay between the germline ends. The CDR3 contains 12 residues. The germline V gene has CDR1 MDHEN and CDR2 SYDVKM. The chain's CDR3 is CASSLWGARAFF. CDR3 coding DNA: TGTGCCAGCAGTTTATGGGGGGCGAGAGCGTTCTTC.

This clonotype was recorded a few times. The V gene is TRBV9, the J gene TRBJ1-3; possibly TRBD1 for D (6 bases). This CDR3 contains 15 residues. The germline CDR1 and CDR2 sequences are SGDLS and YYNGEE. The V and J ends lost 8 bases and 0 bases respectively, with 15 bases between them. CDR3 residues: CASPSKGGSGNTIYF. DNA of the CDR3: TGTGCCAGTCCCTCCAAGGGGGGCTCTGGAAACACCATATATTTT.